Shown below are 18 T cell receptor beta chains from a single sample sequenced in a study of blood T cells in healthy people across ages. A second PCR of 7 to 11 cycles used a sample-barcoded 5' primer and a J-beta primer mix. TCRdb ran MiXCR on the 5' RACE reads and lists one entry per CDR3 protein. The table records approximately 350,000 distinct CDR3 sequences, about 55% of them present only once. Material for sequencing was blood. These TCRs come from a man between 60 and 75 years old in good health.

This clonotype was picked up one time. The chain couples TRBV6-2 or TRBV6-3 to TRBJ1-4, with D possibly TRBD1 on 6 matching bases. V was clipped by 2 bases and J by 5 bases, with 12 bases between them. Germline loops: CDR1 MNHEY, CDR2 SVGEGT. CDR3 size: 15 residues. The CDR3 sequence is CASSYGTPGNEKLFF. CDR3 coding DNA: TGTGCCAGCAGTTACGGGACACCAGGAAATGAAAAACTGTTTTTT.

This sequence joins TRBV5-1 and TRBJ2-2; 8 bases fit TRBD1. The CDR3 length is 19 residues. V was clipped by 4 bases and J by 1 base; unmatched bases: 15. Germline lookup yields CDR1 SGHRS and CDR2 YFSETQ. This chain's CDR3 is CASSLGSSVTGGNTGELFF. CDR3 DNA sequence: TGCGCCAGCAGCCTCGGGTCTTCGGTCACAGGGGGGAACACCGGGGAGCTGTTTTTT. The full variable domain, in which reference TRBV5-1 and TRBJ2-2 provide the parts outside the CDR3, is KAGVTQTPRYLIKTRGQQVTLSCSPISGHRSVSWYQQTPGQGLQFLFEYFSETQRNKGNFPGRFSGRQFSNSRSEMNVSTLELGDSALYLCASSLGSSVTGGNTGELFFGEGSRLTVL.

The chain links TRBV3-1 to TRBJ2-7; 7 bases map to TRBD1. V gave up 3 bases and J gave up 2 bases; unmatched junction bases: 7. The CDR3 totals 15 residues. Germline CDR1 reads LGHDT; CDR2 reads YNNKEL (reference sequence). CDR3 in amino acids: CASSQVWTGPYEQYF. The CDR3 DNA reads as TGTGCCAGCAGCCAGGTCTGGACAGGCCCCTACGAGCAGTACTTC.

This clonotype turned up a few times. CDR3 amino acids: CSADDRQGRGNEQYF. The CDR3 DNA reads as TGCAGCGCTGACGACCGACAGGGACGTGGTAATGAGCAGTACTTC. The chain carries TRBV29-1 and TRBJ2-5, with TRBD1 identical over 7 bases. The germline V gene has CDR1 SQVTM and CDR2 ANQGSEA. V shed 7 bases, J shed 11 bases, and the junction held 22 bases outside the gene matches. CDR3 length equals 15 residues. The variable domain in full, with the rest retrieved from reference TRBV29-1 and TRBJ2-5, is SAVISQKPSRDICQRGTSLTIQCQVDSQVTMMFWYRQQPGQSLTLIATANQGSEATYESGFVIDKFPISRPNLTFSTLTVSNMSPEDSSIYLCSADDRQGRGNEQYFGPGTRLLVL.

Only a few counts were recorded for this clonotype. The chain carries TRBV20-1 and TRBJ2-1; 10 nucleotides align to TRBD1. The CDR3 contains 16 residues. Germline V lookup: CDR1 DFQATT, CDR2 SNEGSKA (reference sequence). The trim removed 5 bases at V and 6 bases at J, leaving 13 bases unmatched. CDR3 nucleotides: TGCAGTGCTCCGGACAGGGGGGGGACCCAACCCAATGAGCAGTTCTTC. This sequence encodes CSAPDRGGTQPNEQFF.

The chain is built from TRBV19 and TRBJ1-1; 10 bases agree with TRBD1. CDR3 length: 16 residues. Germline V gene sequence: CDR1 LNHDA, CDR2 SQIVND (reference sequence). V was clipped by 5 bases and J by 1 base; unmatched bases: 7. The CDR3 DNA reads TGTGCCAGTAGTCGCCGGGACAGGGGACCGAACACTGAAGCTTTCTTT. Translation: CASSRRDRGPNTEAFF.

The chain is built from TRBV15 and TRBJ2-4, with 10 bases fitting TRBD1. The germline gives CDR1 LNHNV, CDR2 YYDKDF (reference sequence). The CDR3 runs to 15 residues. V lost 3 bases to trimming and J lost 5 bases; unmatched junction nucleotides: 4. The CDR3 loop reads CATSRDRGGQNIQYF. The CDR3 region has the DNA TGTGCCACCAGCAGGGACAGGGGGGGCCAAAACATTCAGTACTTC.

This clonotype has just a few counts. The V and J genes are TRBV6-1 and TRBJ1-2; 10 positions agree with TRBD1. Trimming removed 3 bases from V and 4 bases from J; junction bases left unmatched: 5. The CDR3 runs to 15 residues. In germline, CDR1 is MNHNS, CDR2 SASEGT. CDR3 DNA: TGTGCCAGCAGTGACCCGGGACAGGGGTTCTATGGCTACACCTTC. This sequence encodes CASSDPGQGFYGYTF.

A note on this clonotype: At one boundary the junction diverges from the germline segment, which might be a read error. The rearrangement links TRBV7-9 to TRBJ2-5; 11 nucleotides match TRBD2. This CDR3 is 17 amino acids long. Germline V gene data show CDR1 as SEHNR and CDR2 as FQNEAQ (reference sequence). The CDR3 spells CASSSLRGLAVQETQYF. DNA of the CDR3: TGTGCCAGTAGCTCTCTTAGGGGACTAGCGGTCCAAGAGACCCAGTACTTC.

This clonotype came up many times. The J gene is TRBJ2-5, the V gene TRBV20-1; no clear D. The CDR3 covers 11 residues. Germline CDR1 reads DFQATT; CDR2 reads SNEGSKA (reference sequence). Trimming removed 1 base at V and 2 bases at J, with 2 bases between. CDR3 coding DNA: TGCAGTGCTAGAGCGCAAGAGACCCAGTACTTC. Translation gives CSARAQETQYF.

As concerns this clonotype: Relative to the germline gene, one junction end is altered; a read error may explain this. This sequence joins TRBV12-3 or TRBV12-4 and TRBJ2-5; 7 nucleotides match TRBD2. The better agreement between TRBJ2-7 and the DNA end casts doubt on the J call. CDR3 length: 15 residues. The CDR3 DNA reads TGTACCAGCAGTCGATTCGGACTAGGGGCAACCGAGCAGTACTTC. Protein product: CTSSRFGLGATEQYF.

This clonotype occurred many times. The chain joins TRBV11-2 to TRBJ2-1, with a possible D match to TRBD2 (6 bases). Trimming removed 1 base from V and 4 bases from J, with 11 bases in between. The CDR3 loop spans 15 amino acids. The germline CDR1 and CDR2 sequences are SGHAT and FQNNGV. The CDR3 DNA follows: TGTGCCAGCAGCTTAGTTCGGGACTTGTACAATGAGCAGTTCTTC. Translated, it gives CASSLVRDLYNEQFF.

The chain links TRBV5-1 to TRBJ2-5, with 11 bases matching TRBD2. Judging by the DNA end, TRBJ2-7 fits better; the J call may be wrong. The V gene's germline CDR1 is SGHRS and CDR2 YFSETQ. The CDR3 is 14 residues long. CDR3 in DNA: TGCGCCAGCAGCGCCTCACTAGCGGGAGACGAGCAGTACTTC. Its translation: CASSASLAGDEQYF.

This clonotype has only a few counts. This chain joins TRBV5-6 and TRBJ2-1, with D perhaps TRBD2 (6 bases). Germline-derived CDR1 and CDR2 are SGHDT and YYEEEE. The CDR3 spans 16 residues. The V end was cut by 0 bases, the J end by 3 bases, with 13 bases between. CDR3 sequence reads: CASSLDTGRIYNEQFF. For the CDR3, the DNA is TGTGCCAGCAGCTTGGACACGGGGAGGATCTACAATGAGCAGTTCTTC.

The chain carries TRBV6-2 or TRBV6-3 and TRBJ1-2; 7 bases agree with TRBD1. The CDR3 length is 16 residues. CDR1 is MNHEY, CDR2 SVGEGT, per germline. With V trimmed by 6 bases and J by 1 base, 11 bases remained unmatched. In DNA form, the CDR3 reads TGTGCCAGCAGGACCATGACAGGGACCCTTAACTATGGCTACACCTTC. This gives the protein CASRTMTGTLNYGYTF.

The chain uses TRBV7-9 and TRBJ1-2, with D unclear. V lost 1 base to trimming and J lost 8 bases, with 2 bases between them. This CDR3 has 10 amino acids. CDR1 and CDR2 from the germline V gene are SEHNR and FQNEAQ (reference sequence). The CDR3, as DNA: TGTGCCAGCAGCTTAGACGGCTACACCTTC. Amino acids: CASSLDGYTF.

This chain connects TRBV6-2 or TRBV6-3 to TRBJ2-7; D perhaps matches TRBD2 (5 bases). The CDR3 covers 15 residues. Per the germline V gene, CDR1 is MNHEY and CDR2 is SVGEGT. The V end was cut by 2 bases, the J end by 2 bases, with 13 bases between. In DNA form, the CDR3 reads TGTGCCAGCAGTTACATCGCGGGTCTCGCCTACGAGCAGTACTTC. Translated: CASSYIAGLAYEQYF.

The chain links TRBV20-1 to TRBJ2-7; 10 bases agree with TRBD2. The V gene end was trimmed by 1 base and the J gene end by 2 bases; junction bases not matched to a gene: 5. The CDR3 consists of 15 residues. CDR1 DFQATT and CDR2 SNEGSKA come from the germline V gene (reference sequence). CDR3 in amino acids: CSARGASGSAYEQYF. CDR3 DNA sequence: TGCAGTGCTAGAGGGGCTAGCGGGAGTGCCTACGAGCAGTACTTC.